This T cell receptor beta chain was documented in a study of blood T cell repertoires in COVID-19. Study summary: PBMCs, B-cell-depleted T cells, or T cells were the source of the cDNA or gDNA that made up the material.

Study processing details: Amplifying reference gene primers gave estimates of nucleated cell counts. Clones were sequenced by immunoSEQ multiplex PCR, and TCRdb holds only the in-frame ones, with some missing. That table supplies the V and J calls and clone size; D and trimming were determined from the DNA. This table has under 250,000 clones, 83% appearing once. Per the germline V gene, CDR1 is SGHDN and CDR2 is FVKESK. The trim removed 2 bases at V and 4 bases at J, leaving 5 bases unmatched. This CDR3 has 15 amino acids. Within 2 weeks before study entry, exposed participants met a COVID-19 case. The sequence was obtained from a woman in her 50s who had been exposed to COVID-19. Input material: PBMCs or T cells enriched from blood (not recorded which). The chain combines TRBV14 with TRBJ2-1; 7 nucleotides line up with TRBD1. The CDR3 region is CASSQMGTVYNEQFF. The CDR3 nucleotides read TGTGCCAGCAGCCAAATGGGGACAGTTTACAATGAGCAGTTCTTC.